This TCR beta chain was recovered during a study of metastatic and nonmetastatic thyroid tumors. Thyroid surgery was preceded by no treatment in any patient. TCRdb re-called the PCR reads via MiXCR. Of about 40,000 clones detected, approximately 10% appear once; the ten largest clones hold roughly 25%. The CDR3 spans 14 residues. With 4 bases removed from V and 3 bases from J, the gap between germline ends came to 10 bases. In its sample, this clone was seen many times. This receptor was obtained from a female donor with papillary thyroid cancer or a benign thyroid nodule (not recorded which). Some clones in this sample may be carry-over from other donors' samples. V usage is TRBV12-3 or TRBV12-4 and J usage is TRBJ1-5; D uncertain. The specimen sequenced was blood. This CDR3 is CASSSEDYNQPQHF. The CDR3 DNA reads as TGTGCCAGCAGTTCCGAGGATTACAATCAGCCCCAGCATTTT.